This TCR beta chain was documented in a study of cytomegalovirus exposure and HLA in healthy donors. CDR1 is LNHDA, CDR2 SQIVND, per germline (reference sequence). After removal of 4 bases from V and 2 bases from J, the junction contained 5 bases not matched to a gene. The CDR3 is made up of 15 amino acids. Both 60 Vbeta primers and 13 Jbeta primers went into the PCR. TCRdb's table, derived via immunoSEQ multiplex PCR, lists solely in-frame clones and lacks some. The data contain about 210,000 clones, about 80% of them singletons. The sequencing input was PBMCs. The chain joins TRBV19 to TRBJ2-1, with 7 bases fitting TRBD2. The receptor was derived from a woman aged 45-59 years in good health and CMV-seropositive. Here the CDR3 reads CASSKGGGAYNEQFF. The CDR3 region has the DNA TGTGCCAGTAGTAAGGGCGGGGGAGCCTACAATGAGCAGTTCTTC.